What follows is one T cell receptor beta chain and its context. Its antigen remains unknown. The germline gives CDR1 MGHDK, CDR2 SYGVNS. CDR3 length equals 17 residues. Trimming left V 2 bases short and J 0 bases short, with 14 bases between. The data belong to a study of cytomegalovirus exposure and HLA in healthy donors. Study conclusions and caveats: An observed cluster of highly shared sequence variants was recorded as a likely sequencing artifact.

The study ran its PCR with 60 Vbeta and 13 Jbeta primers. Sequencing was performed with immunoSEQ multiplex PCR; in TCRdb, only in-frame clones are kept and a portion is missing. The specimen's table records 55,000 to 65,000 clones. This receptor was obtained from a woman between 18 and 30 years old in good health and CMV-seronegative. The specimen was PBMCs. The rearrangement uses TRBV25-1 and TRBJ1-3; possibly TRBD1 for D (5 bases). CDR3 DNA: TGTGCCAGCAGTGAACTTCCACAGGACGGCTCTGGAAACACCATATATTTT. Amino acid sequence: CASSELPQDGSGNTIYF.